The 7 T cell receptor beta chains listed next were all sequenced from one sample in a study of T cells in localized non-small cell lung cancer. Repertoires were generated with immunoSEQ multiplex PCR, while TCRdb's copy carries only in-frame clones and drops some. The sample yields under 40,000 clones, around 86% seen once. This specimen was peripheral blood, taken before any cancer treatment. All receptors come from a male donor older than 55 with stage III lung adenocarcinoma.

The chain links TRBV2 to TRBJ1-5; possibly TRBD1 for D (5 bases). This CDR3 is 15 amino acids long. Trimming pared 8 bases from V and 6 bases from J, leaving 20 bases between. CDR1 is SNHLY, CDR2 FYNNEI, per germline. The CDR3 sequence is CASGAGRRASQPQHF. In DNA, the CDR3 is TGTGCCAGCGGAGCGGGACGTCGGGCGTCTCAGCCCCAGCATTTT.

In its sample, this clone was seen once. V gene TRBV21-1 combines with J gene TRBJ2-5; no DNA check was done on the table's D call, TRBD1. TRBV21-1 is listed as a pseudogene. The CDR3 is 14 amino acids. In DNA, the CDR3 is TGTGCCAGCAGGGAACAGGGGGCTAAAGAGACCCAGTACTTC. It translates to CASREQGAKETQYF.

The chain joins TRBV19 to TRBJ1-1; D remains unclear. The germline V gene encodes CDR1 LNHDA and CDR2 SQIVND (reference sequence). V was cut by 1 base and J by 5 bases, with 8 bases left in between. The CDR3 length is 13 residues. DNA for the CDR3: TGTGCCAGTAGTATAGGACATCTTACTGAAGCTTTCTTT. This gives the protein CASSIGHLTEAFF.

This clone was observed a few times. The chain couples TRBV5-1 to TRBJ2-7, with D perhaps TRBD1 (8 bases). Looked up from germline, CDR1 is SGHRS and CDR2 is YFSETQ. This CDR3 region has 14 residues. Trimming stripped 4 bases from V and 2 bases from J, with 13 bases between. In DNA, the CDR3 is TGCGCCAGCAGCCCACAGGGGGGGGCCTACGAGCAGTACTTC. The encoded protein is CASSPQGGAYEQYF.

The V call is TRBV7-9, the J call TRBJ2-1, with a weak D call TRBD2 (5 bases). This CDR3 has 15 amino acids. Germline V gene data show CDR1 as SEHNR and CDR2 as FQNEAQ (reference sequence). V gave up 0 bases and J gave up 2 bases, with 8 bases separating them. CDR3 nucleotides: TGTGCCAGCAGCTTAGCCCAGCGGACCTACAATGAGCAGTTCTTC. It yields the protein CASSLAQRTYNEQFF.

This clone was recorded once. DNA for the CDR3: TGTGCCAGCAGCGAAGCGAGGGCCCCCGGCGAGCAGTACTTC. Amino acids: CASSEARAPGEQYF. V and J are TRBV9 and TRBJ2-7; possible D gene TRBD2, 5 bases. Germline CDR1 reads SGDLS; CDR2 reads YYNGEE. This CDR3 region has 14 residues. Trimming shortened V by 3 bases and J by 6 bases, and 16 bases separated the two germline ends. The whole variable domain, remainder taken from reference TRBV9 and TRBJ2-7, is DSGVTQTPKHLITATGQRVTLRCSPRSGDLSVYWYQQSLDQGLQFLIQYYNGEERAKGNILERFSAQQFPDLHSELNLSSLELGDSALYFCASSEARAPGEQYFGPGTRLTVT.

The chain combines TRBV11-2 with TRBJ2-3; 7 positions match TRBD1. J lost 1 base, V lost 1 base, and 2 bases had no gene match. The CDR3 extends over 15 amino acids. Germline V gene data show CDR1 as SGHAT and CDR2 as FQNNGV. The CDR3 DNA follows: TGTGCCAGCAGCTTAGGACAGGGTGGCACAGATACGCAGTATTTT. Its translation is CASSLGQGGTDTQYF. The variable domain in full, completed from reference TRBV11-2 and TRBJ2-3, reads EAGVAQSPRYKIIEKRQSVAFWCNPISGHATLYWYQQILGQGPKLLIQFQNNGVVDDSQLPKDRFSAERLKGVDSTLKIQPAKLEDSAVYLCASSLGQGGTDTQYFGPGTRLTVL.